This TCR beta chain was found in a study of T cell responses to AZD1222 COVID-19 vaccine. V shed 7 bases and J 0 bases; nucleotides not matched to a gene: 6. The CDR3 totals 15 residues. CDR1 is MNHEY and CDR2 is SVGAGI in the germline V gene. The repertoire was sequenced with immunoSEQ multiplex PCR; TCRdb's copy has only in-frame clones and lacks some. Among around 170,000 clones listed, roughly 90% were seen once. A note on this clone: Its antigen is not identified.

Study-wide findings and caveats: Once two AZD1222 doses were given, Spike-specific TCR breadth and depth went up. Just six or seven AZD1222 recipients tested seropositive at baseline. White British people made up most donors, females outnumbered males, and clonal diversity was possibly underestimated. Dominant CD4 TCR responses targeted spike regions 160-218 and 743-854.

The rearrangement links TRBV6-5 to TRBJ2-7, with TRBD2 identical over 10 bases. Sequences were derived from peripheral blood, sampled on day 0 of AZD1222 vaccination. The source of this sequence is an adult in good health. This CDR3 is CASTSLAGYSYEQYF. The CDR3 DNA sequence: TGTGCCAGCACCTCACTAGCGGGGTACTCCTACGAGCAGTACTTC.